This is a list of T cell receptor beta chains from one sample in a study of identical twins. Using its own MiXCR run on the 5' RACE reads, TCRdb lists one record per CDR3 protein. The data hold 420,000 or so distinct CDR3 sequences, with less than 20% observed a single time. The source material was naive T cells sorted from blood. All receptors come from a man aged 50 to 59 in good health. CDR3s include the opening cysteine and the closing phenylalanine or tryptophan. D genes are given only for firm matches. Only some rows state a clone size, as once, few, many or a class for expanded clones.

D gene: TRBD2; J gene: TRBJ2-7; V gene: TRBV27; clone size: many; CDR3 protein: CASRGRGGLKSYEQYF; CDR3 DNA: TGTGCCAGCAGGGGGCGGGGGGGCCTGAAGTCCTACGAGCAGTACTTC
D gene: TRBD2; J gene: TRBJ2-3; V gene: TRBV24-1; clone size: many; CDR3 protein: CATSWAGEGGDTQYF; CDR3 DNA: TGTGCCACCAGTTGGGCGGGGGAAGGAGGAGATACGCAGTATTTT
D gene: TRBD1; J gene: TRBJ2-7; V gene: TRBV18; clone size: .; CDR3 protein: CASSPRPGQASYEQYF; CDR3 DNA: TGTGCCAGCTCACCACGTCCGGGACAGGCCTCCTACGAGCAGTACTTC
D gene: .; J gene: TRBJ2-7; V gene: TRBV7-9; clone size: few; CDR3 protein: CASSLIPRTYEQYF; CDR3 DNA: TGTGCCAGCAGCTTAATTCCTCGAACCTACGAGCAGTACTTC
D gene: .; J gene: TRBJ1-1; V gene: TRBV27; clone size: few; CDR3 protein: CASSLELAAGNTEAFF; CDR3 DNA: TGTGCCAGCAGTTTAGAACTGGCGGCGGGGAACACTGAAGCTTTCTTT
D gene: .; J gene: TRBJ1-3; V gene: TRBV3-1; clone size: many; CDR3 protein: CASSQFIGNTIYF; CDR3 DNA: TGTGCCAGCAGCCAATTCATCGGAAACACCATATATTTT
D gene: .; J gene: TRBJ2-7; V gene: TRBV29-1; clone size: few; CDR3 protein: CSVRTTIYEQYF; CDR3 DNA: TGCAGCGTAAGGACAACTATCTACGAGCAGTACTTC
D gene: .; J gene: TRBJ2-7; V gene: TRBV20-1; clone size: many; CDR3 protein: CSAIHGQGGYEQYF; CDR3 DNA: TGCAGTGCTATCCACGGGCAGGGAGGCTACGAGCAGTACTTC
D gene: .; J gene: TRBJ1-1; V gene: TRBV20-1; clone size: many; CDR3 protein: CSASPPGRDNTEAFF; CDR3 DNA: TGCAGTGCAAGTCCCCCGGGACGGGATAACACTGAAGCTTTCTTT
D gene: TRBD1; J gene: TRBJ1-5; V gene: TRBV27; clone size: many; CDR3 protein: CASRLTGGPYSNQPQHF; CDR3 DNA: TGTGCCAGCAGACTGACAGGGGGACCTTATAGCAATCAGCCCCAGCATTTT
D gene: .; J gene: TRBJ1-1; V gene: TRBV6-1; clone size: few; CDR3 protein: CASSRTQAPGTEAFF; CDR3 DNA: TGTGCCAGCAGCCGAACCCAGGCCCCGGGGACTGAAGCTTTCTTT
D gene: .; J gene: TRBJ1-5; V gene: TRBV6-2/TRBV6-3; clone size: few; CDR3 protein: CASSYSRARLSNQPQHF; CDR3 DNA: TGTGCCAGCAGTTACAGCCGGGCCCGATTAAGCAATCAGCCCCAGCATTTT
D gene: .; J gene: TRBJ2-7; V gene: TRBV20-1; clone size: few; CDR3 protein: CSARVEPRIYEQYF; CDR3 DNA: TGCAGTGCTAGAGTCGAACCACGGATCTACGAGCAGTACTTC
D gene: .; J gene: TRBJ2-3; V gene: TRBV5-4; clone size: .; CDR3 protein: CASSPGGGATTDTQYF; CDR3 DNA: TGTGCCAGCAGCCCAGGGGGGGGCGCAACCACAGATACGCAGTATTTT
D gene: TRBD2; J gene: TRBJ2-7; V gene: TRBV6-5; clone size: many; CDR3 protein: CASRTGGEQYF; CDR3 DNA: TGTGCCAGCAGGACGGGAGGCGAGCAGTACTTC
D gene: TRBD2; J gene: TRBJ2-7; V gene: TRBV20-1; clone size: .; CDR3 protein: CSVNDPGLATYEQYF; CDR3 DNA: TGCAGTGTCAACGACCCTGGACTAGCGACCTACGAGCAGTACTTC
D gene: TRBD2; J gene: TRBJ2-5; V gene: TRBV7-2; clone size: .; CDR3 protein: CASSLPLAGVETQYF; CDR3 DNA: TGTGCCAGCAGCTTACCTCTAGCGGGAGTAGAGACCCAGTACTTC
D gene: .; J gene: TRBJ1-1; V gene: TRBV6-5; clone size: .; CDR3 protein: CASSWGARRTEAFF; CDR3 DNA: TGTGCCAGCAGTTGGGGGGCGCGAAGGACTGAAGCTTTCTTT
D gene: TRBD1; J gene: TRBJ2-6; V gene: TRBV6-1; clone size: .; CDR3 protein: CASSGDRGAGANVLTF; CDR3 DNA: TGTGCCAGCAGTGGAGACAGGGGAGCTGGGGCCAACGTCCTGACTTTC
D gene: .; J gene: TRBJ2-3; V gene: TRBV7-2; clone size: few; CDR3 protein: CASSHTGTDTQYF; CDR3 DNA: TGTGCCAGCAGCCATACAGGGACAGATACGCAGTATTTT
D gene: TRBD2; J gene: TRBJ2-1; V gene: TRBV10-2; clone size: few; CDR3 protein: CASLPQRGMLNEQFF; CDR3 DNA: TGCGCCAGCCTACCCCAGCGGGGGATGCTCAATGAGCAGTTCTTC
D gene: TRBD1; J gene: TRBJ1-1; V gene: TRBV25-1; clone size: few; CDR3 protein: CASSGTGVEGTEAFF; CDR3 DNA: TGTGCCAGCAGTGGGACAGGGGTCGAAGGGACTGAAGCTTTCTTT
D gene: .; J gene: TRBJ2-1; V gene: TRBV3-1; clone size: many; CDR3 protein: CASSQDSAYNEQFF; CDR3 DNA: TGTGCCAGCAGCCAAGATTCAGCCTACAATGAGCAGTTCTTC
D gene: TRBD1; J gene: TRBJ2-5; V gene: TRBV18; clone size: .; CDR3 protein: CASSPNGQGGETQYF; CDR3 DNA: TGTGCCAGCTCACCCAACGGACAGGGTGGAGAGACCCAGTACTTC
D gene: TRBD2; J gene: TRBJ2-7; V gene: TRBV4-3; clone size: few; CDR3 protein: CASSQEQLAGGAYEQYF; CDR3 DNA: TGCGCCAGCAGCCAAGAACAACTAGCGGGGGGCGCCTACGAGCAGTACTTC
D gene: TRBD1; J gene: TRBJ2-7; V gene: TRBV7-2; clone size: few; CDR3 protein: CASSFTGTGVYEQYF; CDR3 DNA: TGTGCCAGCAGCTTTACCGGGACAGGGGTTTACGAGCAGTACTTC
D gene: .; J gene: TRBJ2-5; V gene: TRBV12-3/TRBV12-4; clone size: many; CDR3 protein: CASSPSAFQETQYF; CDR3 DNA: TGTGCCAGCAGCCCTAGCGCGTTCCAAGAGACCCAGTACTTC
D gene: TRBD2; J gene: TRBJ2-7; V gene: TRBV7-2; clone size: few; CDR3 protein: CASSLWASGGYEQYF; CDR3 DNA: TGTGCCAGCAGCTTATGGGCTAGCGGGGGCTACGAGCAGTACTTC
D gene: TRBD1; J gene: TRBJ2-5; V gene: TRBV20-1; clone size: .; CDR3 protein: CSAESGTGLETQYF; CDR3 DNA: TGCAGTGCGGAGTCCGGGACAGGGCTGGAGACCCAGTACTTC